The next 8 T cell receptor beta chains were all read from a single sample in a study of blood T cell repertoires in COVID-19. Libraries were prepared by immunoSEQ multiplex PCR; TCRdb keeps only in-frame clonotypes and omits some of them. The table has 350,000 to 450,000 clones, 75% to 90% seen once. Sequencing was done on a sample of peripheral blood. The receptor source for this set is a woman aged 55-70 years with COVID-19, enrolled during active disease.

This chain links TRBV4-1 with TRBJ2-7; 7 bases are a match to TRBD2. The CDR3 runs 16 residues. Germline CDR1 and CDR2: MGHRA and YSYEKL. After removal of 4 bases from V and 0 bases from J, the junction contained 9 bases not matched to a gene. The CDR3 sequence is CASSLREGSPSYEQYF. CDR3 bases: TGCGCCAGCAGCCTAAGGGAGGGAAGTCCCTCCTACGAGCAGTACTTC.

The chain joins TRBV5-6 to TRBJ1-2, with D possibly matching TRBD1 (5 bases). Germline V gives CDR1 SGHDT, CDR2 YYEEEE. The ends were cut back, 1 base at V and 4 bases at J, with 11 bases in the middle. The CDR3 covers 14 residues. The CDR3 protein is CASSLRGRPYGYTF. Written as DNA, the CDR3 is TGTGCCAGCAGCTTGAGGGGCAGACCCTATGGCTACACCTTC.

The gene calls are TRBV2 and TRBJ1-4; D unclear. Trimming stripped 11 bases from V and 4 bases from J, with 17 bases between. The CDR3 runs 14 residues. The germline CDR1 and CDR2 sequences are SNHLY and FYNNEI. CDR3 nucleotides: TGTGCCTCCTTCGGGGAAGGTGTTAATGAAAAACTGTTTTTT. Translating it yields CASFGEGVNEKLFF.

V usage is TRBV6-5 and J usage is TRBJ2-1; a possible D gene is TRBD1 (6 bases). The CDR3 has 13 residues. Germline V gene sequence: CDR1 MNHEY, CDR2 SVGAGI. With 6 bases removed from V and 5 bases from J, the gap between germline ends came to 11 bases. Here the CDR3 DNA reads TGTGCCAGCAGGGACAGCTTCCACAATGAGCAGTTCTTC. Residues: CASRDSFHNEQFF.

The chain uses TRBV9 and TRBJ1-6; TRBD1 matches at 7 bases. With V trimmed by 4 bases and J by 5 bases, 3 bases remained unmatched. The CDR3 consists of 14 residues. Germline-derived CDR1 and CDR2 are SGDLS and YYNGEE. DNA of the CDR3: TGTGCCAGCAGCTTTGGGACAGATAATTCACCCCTCCACTTT. Encoded protein: CASSFGTDNSPLHF. Full variable domain (outside the CDR3, taken from reference TRBV9 and TRBJ1-6): DSGVTQTPKHLITATGQRVTLRCSPRSGDLSVYWYQQSLDQGLQFLIQYYNGEERAKGNILERFSAQQFPDLHSELNLSSLELGDSALYFCASSFGTDNSPLHFGNGTRLTVT.

The table lists this clone with many counts. The V call is TRBV7-6, the J call TRBJ2-5; 10 bases match TRBD2. Germline trimming cut 5 bases from V and 1 base from J; bases unmatched to any gene: 7. The CDR3 length is 16 residues. Germline CDR1 is SGHVS and CDR2 is FNYEAQ. The CDR3 sequence is CASSVGLAVLQETQYF. CDR3 nucleotide sequence: TGTGCCAGCAGCGTCGGACTAGCGGTGCTCCAAGAGACCCAGTACTTC.

The rearrangement links TRBV7-8 to TRBJ2-1; 14 bases map to TRBD2. V was clipped by 3 bases and J by 7 bases; unmatched bases: 17. The germline CDR1 and CDR2 sequences are SGHVS and FQNEAQ. This CDR3 has 20 amino acids. CDR3 protein: CASSFPPAKTSGGARNEQFF. As DNA, the CDR3 is TGTGCCAGCAGCTTCCCCCCCGCGAAGACTAGCGGGGGGGCTAGGAATGAGCAGTTCTTC.

V is TRBV5-1 and J is TRBJ1-5; D not resolved. The CDR3 spans 14 residues. The germline V and J ends were trimmed by 0 bases and 3 bases, with 7 bases remaining between them. Germline V gives CDR1 SGHRS, CDR2 YFSETQ. The CDR3 loop is CASSLGQNNQPQHF. Written as DNA, the CDR3 is TGCGCCAGCAGCTTGGGGCAGAACAATCAGCCCCAGCATTTT. The complete variable domain, with remaining parts taken from reference TRBV5-1 and TRBJ1-5, reads KAGVTQTPRYLIKTRGQQVTLSCSPISGHRSVSWYQQTPGQGLQFLFEYFSETQRNKGNFPGRFSGRQFSNSRSEMNVSTLELGDSALYLCASSLGQNNQPQHFGDGTRLSIL.